The table lists the clone carrying this TCR beta chain with many counts. Its matching antigen is unknown. This specimen belongs to a study of regulatory T cells in long-lasting Graves disease. Study outcomes and limitations: Persistent disease preferred TRBV28, TRBJ1-2 and TRBJ2-5. The TCR repertoire of persistent Graves' patients was less diverse than that of newly diagnosed ones.

The time point is: persistent/refractory GD, antithyroid drugs over 5 years with positive TRAb. PBMC RNA served as the TCR library source. The guidelines of the American Thyroid Association were the basis for diagnosing Graves' disease. Through Arm-PCR of CDR3 regions and iRepertoire HTBI primers, TCR beta libraries were built. Original handling: Identification of gene segments yielded 60 or so TRBV and 12 to 15 TRBJ across samples. TCRdb reanalysed the multiplex PCR reads using MiXCR and keeps one entry per CDR3 protein. What appears here as the V and J calls and clone size reflects TCRdb's work, not the paper's. The table records about half a million distinct CDR3 sequences, about 22% of them present only once. The V gene's germline CDR1 is SGDLS and CDR2 YYNGEE. V was trimmed by 4 bases and J by 4 bases, leaving 26 bases between them. This CDR3 is built from 18 residues.

Specimen: peripheral blood mononuclear cells (PBMCs), collected when the disease was refractory, from a patient treated with antithyroid drugs. The receptor was isolated from a female donor with Graves disease. The gene calls are TRBV9 and TRBJ1-2, with D possibly matching TRBD1 (6 bases). The CDR3 loop is CASSNVAYRVGGGYGYTF. CDR3 nucleotides: TGTGCCAGCAGCAACGTAGCTTACAGGGTGGGTGGCGGCTATGGCTACACCTTC.